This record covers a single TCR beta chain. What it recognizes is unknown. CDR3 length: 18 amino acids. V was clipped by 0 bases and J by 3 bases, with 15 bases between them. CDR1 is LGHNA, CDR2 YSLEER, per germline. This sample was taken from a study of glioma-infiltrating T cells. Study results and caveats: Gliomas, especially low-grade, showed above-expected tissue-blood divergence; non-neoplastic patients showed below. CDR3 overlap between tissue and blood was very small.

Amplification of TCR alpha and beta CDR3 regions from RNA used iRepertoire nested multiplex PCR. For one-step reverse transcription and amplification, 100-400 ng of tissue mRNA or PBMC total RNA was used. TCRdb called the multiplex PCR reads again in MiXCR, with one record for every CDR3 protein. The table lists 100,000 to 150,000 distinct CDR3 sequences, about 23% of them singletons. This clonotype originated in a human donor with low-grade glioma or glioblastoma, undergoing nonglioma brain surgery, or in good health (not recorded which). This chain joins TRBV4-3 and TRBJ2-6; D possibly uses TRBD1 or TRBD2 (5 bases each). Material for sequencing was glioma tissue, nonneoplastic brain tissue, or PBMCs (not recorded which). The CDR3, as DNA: TGCGCCAGCAGCCAAGAATTGACAGCGAGCGGTGGGGCCAACGTCCTGACTTTC. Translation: CASSQELTASGGANVLTF.